This T cell receptor beta chain was obtained from a study of blood T cell repertoires in COVID-19. Study-wide context: Donors in the United States, Italy and Spain gave samples during acute or convalescent COVID-19.

This clone was detected only once. The V and J ends lost 6 bases and 3 bases, in that order; junction bases with no gene match: 3. The CDR3 loop spans 15 amino acids. CDR1 and CDR2 (germline): SGHDN, FVKESK. Participants, 18 to 89 years old, spanned 24 US areas. Allocation to cohorts depended on clinical history reported by the participants. Produced via immunoSEQ multiplex PCR; TCRdb's table is partial and in-frame only. The sample lists a few hundred thousand clones, 87% occurring once. This receptor was obtained from a young man with acute COVID-19. This sequence joins TRBV14 and TRBJ2-2, with 11 nucleotides matching TRBD2. Source material: PBMCs or T cells enriched from blood (not recorded which). For the CDR3, the DNA is TGTGCCAGCAGTGCGACTAGCGGGGACACCGGGGAGCTGTTTTTT. It codes for CASSATSGDTGELFF.